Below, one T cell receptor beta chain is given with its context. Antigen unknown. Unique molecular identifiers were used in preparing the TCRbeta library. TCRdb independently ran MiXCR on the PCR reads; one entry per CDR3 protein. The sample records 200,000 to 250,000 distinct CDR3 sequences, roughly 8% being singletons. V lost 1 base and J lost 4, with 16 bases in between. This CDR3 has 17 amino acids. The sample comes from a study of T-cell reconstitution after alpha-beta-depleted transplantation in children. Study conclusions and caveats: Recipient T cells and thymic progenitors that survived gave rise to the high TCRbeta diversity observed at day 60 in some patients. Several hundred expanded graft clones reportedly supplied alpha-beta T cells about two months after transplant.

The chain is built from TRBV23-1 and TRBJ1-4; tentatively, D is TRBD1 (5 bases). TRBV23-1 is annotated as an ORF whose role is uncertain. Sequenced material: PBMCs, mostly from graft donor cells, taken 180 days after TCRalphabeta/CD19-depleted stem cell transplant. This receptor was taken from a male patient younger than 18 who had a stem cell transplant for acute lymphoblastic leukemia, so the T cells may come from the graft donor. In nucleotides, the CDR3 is TGCGCCAGCAGTCAATACCTGGGGCGAGGGGATAATGAAAAACTGTTTTTT. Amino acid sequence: CASSQYLGRGDNEKLFF.